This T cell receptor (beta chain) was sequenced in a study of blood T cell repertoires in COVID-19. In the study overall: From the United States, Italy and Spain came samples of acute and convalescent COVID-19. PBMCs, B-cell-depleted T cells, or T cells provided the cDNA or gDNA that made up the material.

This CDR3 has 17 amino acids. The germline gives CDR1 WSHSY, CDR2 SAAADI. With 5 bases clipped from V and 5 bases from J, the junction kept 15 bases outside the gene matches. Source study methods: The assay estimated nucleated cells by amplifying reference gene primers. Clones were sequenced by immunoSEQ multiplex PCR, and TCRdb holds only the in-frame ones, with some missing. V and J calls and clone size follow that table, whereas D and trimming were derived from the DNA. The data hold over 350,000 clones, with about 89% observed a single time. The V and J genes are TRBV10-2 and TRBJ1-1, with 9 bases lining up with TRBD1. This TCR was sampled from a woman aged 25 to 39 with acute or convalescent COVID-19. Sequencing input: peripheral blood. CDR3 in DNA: TGCGCCAGCAGTACAGGGGGCTTTTTTGTCGGGGGGACTGAAGCTTTCTTT. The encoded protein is CASSTGGFFVGGTEAFF.